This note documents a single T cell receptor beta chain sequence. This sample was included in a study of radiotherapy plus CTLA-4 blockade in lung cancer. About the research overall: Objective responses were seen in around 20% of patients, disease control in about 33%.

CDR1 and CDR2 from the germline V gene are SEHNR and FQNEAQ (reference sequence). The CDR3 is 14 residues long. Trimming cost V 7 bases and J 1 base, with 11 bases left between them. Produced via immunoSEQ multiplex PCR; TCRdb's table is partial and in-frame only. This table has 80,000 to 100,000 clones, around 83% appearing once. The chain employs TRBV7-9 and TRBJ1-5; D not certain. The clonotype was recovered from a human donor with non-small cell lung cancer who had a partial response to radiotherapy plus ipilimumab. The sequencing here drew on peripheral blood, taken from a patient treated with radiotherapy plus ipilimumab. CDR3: CASTAGNSNQPQHF. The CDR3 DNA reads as TGTGCCAGCACCGCGGGAAACAGCAATCAGCCCCAGCATTTT.